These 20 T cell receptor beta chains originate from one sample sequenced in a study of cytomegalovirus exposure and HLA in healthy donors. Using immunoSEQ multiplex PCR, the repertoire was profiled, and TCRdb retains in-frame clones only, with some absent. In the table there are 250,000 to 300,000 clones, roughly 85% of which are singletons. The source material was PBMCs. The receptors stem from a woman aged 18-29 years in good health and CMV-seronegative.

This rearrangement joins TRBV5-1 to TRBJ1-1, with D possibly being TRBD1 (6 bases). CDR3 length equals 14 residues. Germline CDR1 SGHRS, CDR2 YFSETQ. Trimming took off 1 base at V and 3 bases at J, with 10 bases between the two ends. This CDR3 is CASSLSAGDTEAFF. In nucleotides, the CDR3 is TGCGCCAGCAGCTTGTCGGCAGGGGACACTGAAGCTTTCTTT.

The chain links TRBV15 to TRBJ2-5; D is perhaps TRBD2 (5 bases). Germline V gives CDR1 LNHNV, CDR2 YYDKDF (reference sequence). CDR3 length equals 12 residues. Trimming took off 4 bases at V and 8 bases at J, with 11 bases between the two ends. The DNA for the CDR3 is TGTGCCACCAGCAAGCTCGGGGAAACCCAGTACTTC. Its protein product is CATSKLGETQYF.

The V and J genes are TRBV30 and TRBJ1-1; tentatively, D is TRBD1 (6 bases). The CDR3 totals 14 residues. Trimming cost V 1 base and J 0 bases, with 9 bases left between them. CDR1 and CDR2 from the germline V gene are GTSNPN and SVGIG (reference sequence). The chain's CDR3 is CAWSGGHLNTEAFF. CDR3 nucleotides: TGTGCCTGGAGTGGGGGACACTTGAACACTGAAGCTTTCTTT.

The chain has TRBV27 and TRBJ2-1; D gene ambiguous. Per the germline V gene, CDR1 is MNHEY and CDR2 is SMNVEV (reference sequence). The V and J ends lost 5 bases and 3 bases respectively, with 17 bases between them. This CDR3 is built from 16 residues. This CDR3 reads CASSPSSLRIYNEQFF. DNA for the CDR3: TGTGCCAGCAGTCCCTCGTCCCTCAGGATCTACAATGAGCAGTTCTTC.

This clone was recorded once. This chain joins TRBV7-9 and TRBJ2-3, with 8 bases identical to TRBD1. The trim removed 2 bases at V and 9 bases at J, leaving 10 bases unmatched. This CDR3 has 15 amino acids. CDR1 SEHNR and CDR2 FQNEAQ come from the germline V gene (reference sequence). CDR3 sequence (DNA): TGTGCCAGCAGCTTACTCAGGGGGCTTCCTACGACGCAGTATTTT. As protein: CASSLLRGLPTTQYF.

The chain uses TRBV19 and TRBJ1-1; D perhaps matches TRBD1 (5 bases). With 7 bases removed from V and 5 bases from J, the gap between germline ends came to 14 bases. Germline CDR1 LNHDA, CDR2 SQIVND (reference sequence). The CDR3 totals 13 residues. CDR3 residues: CASKGMGRTEAFF. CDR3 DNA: TGTGCCAGTAAGGGCATGGGGCGGACTGAAGCTTTCTTT.

This CDR3 is CASSDSYSSSTDTQYF. DNA for the CDR3: TGTGCCAGCAGTGATTCTTATAGCAGTAGCACAGATACGCAGTATTTT. V is TRBV11-3 and J is TRBJ2-3; D call uncertain. Germline values: CDR1 SGHNT, CDR2 YENEEA. CDR3 length: 16 residues. V was shortened by 6 bases and J by 0 bases, with 16 bases between the two germline ends. Drawing the rest from reference TRBV11-3 and TRBJ2-3, the complete variable domain is EAGVVQSPRYKIIEKKQPVAFWCNPISGHNTLYWYLQNLGQGPELLIRYENEEAVDDSQLPKDRFSAERLKGVDSTLKIQPAELGDSAVYLCASSDSYSSSTDTQYFGPGTRLTVL.

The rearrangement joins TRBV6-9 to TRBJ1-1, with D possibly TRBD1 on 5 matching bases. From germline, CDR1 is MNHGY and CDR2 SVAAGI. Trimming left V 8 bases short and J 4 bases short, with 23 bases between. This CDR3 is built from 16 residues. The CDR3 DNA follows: TGTGCCAGCTCACATAAACGGGGGTGGGCCAGCACTGAAGCTTTCTTT. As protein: CASSHKRGWASTEAFF.

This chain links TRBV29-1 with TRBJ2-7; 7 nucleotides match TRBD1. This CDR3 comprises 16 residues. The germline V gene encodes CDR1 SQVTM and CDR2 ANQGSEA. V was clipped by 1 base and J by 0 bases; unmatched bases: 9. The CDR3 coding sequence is TGCAGCGTTGAAGGGTTTAGTGGGGACAGCTCCTACGAGCAGTACTTC. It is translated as CSVEGFSGDSSYEQYF.

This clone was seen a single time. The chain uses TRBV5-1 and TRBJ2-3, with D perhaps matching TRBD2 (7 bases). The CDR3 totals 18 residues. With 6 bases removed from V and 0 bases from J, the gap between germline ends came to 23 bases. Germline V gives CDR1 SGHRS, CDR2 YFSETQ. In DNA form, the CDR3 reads TGCGCCAGCACCCGTCGGGGGGCGCTTAATCCTAGCACAGATACGCAGTATTTT. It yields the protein CASTRRGALNPSTDTQYF.

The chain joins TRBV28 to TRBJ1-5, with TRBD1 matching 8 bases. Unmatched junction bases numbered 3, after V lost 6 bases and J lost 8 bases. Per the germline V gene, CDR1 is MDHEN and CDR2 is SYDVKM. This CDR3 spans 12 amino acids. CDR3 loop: CASRLQGEPQHF. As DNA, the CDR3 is TGTGCCAGCAGATTACAGGGGGAGCCCCAGCATTTT.

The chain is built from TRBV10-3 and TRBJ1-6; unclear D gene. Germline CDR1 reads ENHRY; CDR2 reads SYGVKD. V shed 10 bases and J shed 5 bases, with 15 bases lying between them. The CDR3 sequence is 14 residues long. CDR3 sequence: CANKQSSDNSPLHF. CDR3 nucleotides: TGTGCCAACAAACAGAGCTCGGATAATTCACCCCTCCACTTT.

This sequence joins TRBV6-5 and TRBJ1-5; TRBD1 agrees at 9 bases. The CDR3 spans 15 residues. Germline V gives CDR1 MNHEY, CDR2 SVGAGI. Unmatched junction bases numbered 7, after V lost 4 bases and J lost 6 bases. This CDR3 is CASSSRATGGQPQHF. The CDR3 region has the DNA TGTGCCAGCAGTTCAAGGGCGACAGGGGGTCAGCCCCAGCATTTT.

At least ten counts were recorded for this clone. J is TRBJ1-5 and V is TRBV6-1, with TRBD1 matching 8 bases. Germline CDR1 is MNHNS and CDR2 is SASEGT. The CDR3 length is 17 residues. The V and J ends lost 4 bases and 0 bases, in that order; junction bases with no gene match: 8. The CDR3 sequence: CASSGGTGEYSNQPQHF. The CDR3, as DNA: TGTGCCAGCAGTGGAGGGACAGGAGAATATAGCAATCAGCCCCAGCATTTT.

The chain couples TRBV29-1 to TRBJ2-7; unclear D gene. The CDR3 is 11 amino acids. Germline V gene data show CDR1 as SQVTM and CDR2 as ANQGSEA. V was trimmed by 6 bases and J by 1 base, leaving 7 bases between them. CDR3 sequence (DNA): TGCAGCGTGACTGCGTCCTACGAGCAGTACTTC. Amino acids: CSVTASYEQYF.

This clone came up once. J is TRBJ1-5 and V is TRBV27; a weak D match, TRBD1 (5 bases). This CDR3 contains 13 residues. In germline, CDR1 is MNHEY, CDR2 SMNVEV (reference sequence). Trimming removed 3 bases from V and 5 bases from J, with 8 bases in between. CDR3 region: CASSLGRDQPQHF. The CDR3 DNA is TGTGCCAGCAGTTTGGGCAGGGATCAGCCCCAGCATTTT.

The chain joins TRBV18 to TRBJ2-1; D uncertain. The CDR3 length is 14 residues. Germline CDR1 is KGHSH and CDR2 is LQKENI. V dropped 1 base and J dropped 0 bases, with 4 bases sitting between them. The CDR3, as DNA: TGTGCCAGCTCACCACTGAGCTCCTACAATGAGCAGTTCTTC. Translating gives CASSPLSSYNEQFF. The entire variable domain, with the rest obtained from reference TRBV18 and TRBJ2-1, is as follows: NAGVMQNPRHLVRRRGQEARLRCSPMKGHSHVYWYRQLPEEGLKFMVYLQKENIIDESGMPKERFSAEFPKEGPSILRIQQVVRGDSAAYFCASSPLSSYNEQFFGPGTRLTVL.

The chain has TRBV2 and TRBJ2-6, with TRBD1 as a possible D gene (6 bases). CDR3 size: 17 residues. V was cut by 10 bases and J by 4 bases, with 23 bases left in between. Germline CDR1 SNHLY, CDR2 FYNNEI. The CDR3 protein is CATQFHRDPRGANVLTF. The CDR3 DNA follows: TGTGCCACCCAGTTCCACAGGGATCCCCGAGGGGCCAACGTCCTGACTTTC.

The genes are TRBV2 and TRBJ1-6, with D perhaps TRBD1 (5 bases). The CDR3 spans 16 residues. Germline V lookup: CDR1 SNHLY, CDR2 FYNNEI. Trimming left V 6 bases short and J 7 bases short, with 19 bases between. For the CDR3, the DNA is TGTGCCAGCAGGGGGGACTTCGGGCGGCGGAATTCACCCCTCCACTTT. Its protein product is CASRGDFGRRNSPLHF.

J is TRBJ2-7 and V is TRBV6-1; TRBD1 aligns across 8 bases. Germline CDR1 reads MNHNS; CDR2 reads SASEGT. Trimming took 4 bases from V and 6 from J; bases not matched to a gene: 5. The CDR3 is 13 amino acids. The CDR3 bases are TGTGCCAGCAGTGGGCGACAGGGGCCCGAGCAGTACTTC. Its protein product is CASSGRQGPEQYF.